This T cell receptor (beta chain) originates from a study of blood T cell repertoires in COVID-19. Study in general: From the United States, Italy and Spain came samples of acute and convalescent COVID-19. PBMCs, B-cell-depleted T cells, or T cells were the source of the cDNA or gDNA that made up the material.

Per the study methods: Cell counts per sample came from amplifying reference gene primers. Clones were read by immunoSEQ multiplex PCR, and TCRdb kept only the in-frame ones, dropping some. The DNA was the basis for D and trimming; V, J and clone size are from that table. The top ten hold approximately 15% of the sample, which has tens of thousands of clones, 84% seen once. The V end lost 0 bases, the J end lost 1 base, and 18 bases lay between the germline ends. The germline gives CDR1 SGHDN, CDR2 FVKESK. This CDR3 spans 18 amino acids. Sequencing used peripheral blood. The origin of this receptor is a man in his 70s with active COVID-19. The chain recombines TRBV14 with TRBJ2-5; D possibly corresponds to TRBD1 (5 bases). The CDR3 spells CASSQEWGTVSRQETQYF. The CDR3 DNA sequence: TGTGCCAGCAGCCAAGAGTGGGGCACGGTGTCCCGCCAAGAGACCCAGTACTTC.